This passage covers 2 T cell receptor beta chains from one sample sequenced in a study of blood T cell repertoires in COVID-19. Data came from immunoSEQ multiplex PCR; TCRdb stores just in-frame clones and leaves some out. The sample includes under 250,000 clones, about four fifths seen only once; the top ten take approximately 4.4%. Sequenced input: peripheral blood. The receptors come from a man in his forties or fifties with active or convalescent COVID-19.

V usage is TRBV6-2 or TRBV6-3 and J usage is TRBJ2-5; 10 bases map to TRBD2. Per the germline V gene, CDR1 is MNHEY and CDR2 is SVGEGT. CDR3 size: 16 residues. V was clipped by 6 bases and J by 0 bases; unmatched bases: 7. CDR3 loop: CASSRLAGEYQETQYF. The CDR3, as DNA: TGTGCCAGCAGCCGACTAGCGGGCGAATACCAAGAGACCCAGTACTTC.

The chain combines TRBV28 with TRBJ2-3; 7 bases line up with TRBD1. The germline gives CDR1 MDHEN, CDR2 SYDVKM. CDR3 length equals 15 residues. J was trimmed by 6 bases and V by 2 bases; bases with no gene match: 8. The CDR3 protein is CASSLRRQGVDTQYF. The DNA for the CDR3 is TGTGCCAGCAGTTTAAGGAGACAGGGTGTGGATACGCAGTATTTT. Using reference TRBV28 and TRBJ2-3 for the parts outside the CDR3, the full variable domain is DVKVTQSSRYLVKRTGEKVFLECVQDMDHENMFWYRQDPGLGLRLIYFSYDVKMKEKGDIPEGYSVSREKKERFSLILESASTNQTSMYLCASSLRRQGVDTQYFGPGTRLTVL.